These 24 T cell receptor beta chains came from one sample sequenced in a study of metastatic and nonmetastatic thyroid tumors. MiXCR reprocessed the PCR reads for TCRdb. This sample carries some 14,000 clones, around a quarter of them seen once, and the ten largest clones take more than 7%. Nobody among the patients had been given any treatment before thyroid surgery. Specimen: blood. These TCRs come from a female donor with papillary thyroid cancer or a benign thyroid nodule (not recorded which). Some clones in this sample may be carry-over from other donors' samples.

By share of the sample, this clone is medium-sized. The CDR3 protein is CASRMGTEAFF. The CDR3 coding sequence is TGTGCCAGCAGGATGGGTACTGAAGCTTTCTTT. The rearrangement uses TRBV6-4 and TRBJ1-1, with D unresolved. Trimming shortened V by 6 bases and J by 5 bases, and 7 bases separated the two germline ends. CDR3 length: 11 amino acids. CDR1 MRHNA and CDR2 SNTAGT come from the germline V gene.

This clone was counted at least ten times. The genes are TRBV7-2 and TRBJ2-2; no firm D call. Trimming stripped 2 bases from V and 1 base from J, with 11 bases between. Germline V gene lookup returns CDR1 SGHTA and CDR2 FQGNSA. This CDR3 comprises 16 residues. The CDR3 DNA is TGTGCCAGCAGCTTACGTGGGATAATGAACACCGGGGAGCTGTTTTTT. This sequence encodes CASSLRGIMNTGELFF.

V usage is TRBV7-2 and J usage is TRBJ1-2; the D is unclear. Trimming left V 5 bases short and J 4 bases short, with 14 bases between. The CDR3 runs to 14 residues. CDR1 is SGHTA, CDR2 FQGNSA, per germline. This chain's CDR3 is CASSLRPSGYGYTF. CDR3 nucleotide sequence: TGTGCCAGCAGCCTAAGGCCTAGTGGCTATGGCTACACCTTC.

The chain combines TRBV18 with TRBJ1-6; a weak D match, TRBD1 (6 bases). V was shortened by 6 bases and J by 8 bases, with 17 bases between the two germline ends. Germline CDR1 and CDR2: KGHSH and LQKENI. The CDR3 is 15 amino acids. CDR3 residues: CASSSNGGEDSPLHF. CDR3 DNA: TGTGCCAGCTCGTCAAACGGGGGCGAGGATTCACCCCTCCACTTT.

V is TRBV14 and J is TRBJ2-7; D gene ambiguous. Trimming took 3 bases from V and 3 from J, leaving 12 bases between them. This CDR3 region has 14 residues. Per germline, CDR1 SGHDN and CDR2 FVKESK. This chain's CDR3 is CASSHRVTNYEQYF. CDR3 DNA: TGTGCCAGCAGCCATAGGGTCACCAACTACGAGCAGTACTTC.

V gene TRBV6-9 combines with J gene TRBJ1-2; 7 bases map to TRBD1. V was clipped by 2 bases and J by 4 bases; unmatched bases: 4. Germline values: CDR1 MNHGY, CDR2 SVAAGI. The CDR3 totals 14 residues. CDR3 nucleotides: TGTGCCAGCAGTTATGGTCAGGGGGGCTATGGCTACACCTTC. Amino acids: CASSYGQGGYGYTF.

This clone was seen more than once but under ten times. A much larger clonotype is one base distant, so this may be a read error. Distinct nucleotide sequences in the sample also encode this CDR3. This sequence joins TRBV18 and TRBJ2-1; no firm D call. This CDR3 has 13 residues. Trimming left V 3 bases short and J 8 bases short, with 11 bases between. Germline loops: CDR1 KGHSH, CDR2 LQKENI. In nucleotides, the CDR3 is TGTGCCAGCTCACCCCTGGCTCTCGATGAGCAGTTCTTC. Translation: CASSPLALDEQFF.

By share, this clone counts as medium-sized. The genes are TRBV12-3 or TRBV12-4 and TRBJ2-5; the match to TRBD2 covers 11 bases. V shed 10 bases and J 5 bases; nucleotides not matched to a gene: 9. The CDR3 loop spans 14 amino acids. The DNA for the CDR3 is TGTGCCATCGCTCTAGCGGGAGGAAGGGAGACCCAGTACTTC. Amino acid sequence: CAIALAGGRETQYF.

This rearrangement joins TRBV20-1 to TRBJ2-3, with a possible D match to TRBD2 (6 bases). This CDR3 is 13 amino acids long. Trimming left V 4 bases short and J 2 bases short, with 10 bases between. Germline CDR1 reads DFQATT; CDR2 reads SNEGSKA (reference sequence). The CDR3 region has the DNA TGCAGTGCTACCAAGCGGGCCACAGATACGCAGTATTTT. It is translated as CSATKRATDTQYF.

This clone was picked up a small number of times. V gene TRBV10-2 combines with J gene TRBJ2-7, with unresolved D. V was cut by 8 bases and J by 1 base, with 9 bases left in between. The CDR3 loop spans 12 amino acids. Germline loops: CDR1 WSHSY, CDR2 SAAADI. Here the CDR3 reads CASSSPSYEQYF. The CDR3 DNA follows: TGCGCCAGCTCCAGTCCTTCCTACGAGCAGTACTTC.

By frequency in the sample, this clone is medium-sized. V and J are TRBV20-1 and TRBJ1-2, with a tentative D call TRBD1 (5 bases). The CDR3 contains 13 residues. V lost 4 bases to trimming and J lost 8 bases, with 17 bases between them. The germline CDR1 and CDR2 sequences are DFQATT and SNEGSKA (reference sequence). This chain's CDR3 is CSAMAQGVGGYTF. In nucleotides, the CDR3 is TGCAGTGCTATGGCTCAGGGTGTGGGGGGCTACACCTTC.

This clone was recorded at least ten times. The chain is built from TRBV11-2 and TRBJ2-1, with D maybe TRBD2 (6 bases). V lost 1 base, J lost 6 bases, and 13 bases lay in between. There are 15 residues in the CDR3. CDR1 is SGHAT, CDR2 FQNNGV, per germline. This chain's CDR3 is CASSLGAAGLNEQFF. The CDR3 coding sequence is TGTGCCAGCAGCTTAGGGGCAGCGGGCCTCAATGAGCAGTTCTTC.

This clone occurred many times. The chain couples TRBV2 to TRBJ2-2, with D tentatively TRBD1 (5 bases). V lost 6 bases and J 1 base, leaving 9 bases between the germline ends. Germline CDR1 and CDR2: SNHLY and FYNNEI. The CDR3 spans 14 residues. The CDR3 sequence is CASRPDRNTGELFF. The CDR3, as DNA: TGTGCCAGCAGACCTGACAGGAACACCGGGGAGCTGTTTTTT.

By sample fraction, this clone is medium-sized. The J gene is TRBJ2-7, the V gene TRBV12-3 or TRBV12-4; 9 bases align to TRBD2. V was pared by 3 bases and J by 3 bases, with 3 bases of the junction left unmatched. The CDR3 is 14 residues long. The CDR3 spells CASSFSSGNYEQYF. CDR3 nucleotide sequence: TGTGCCAGCAGTTTTTCTAGCGGGAACTACGAGCAGTACTTC.

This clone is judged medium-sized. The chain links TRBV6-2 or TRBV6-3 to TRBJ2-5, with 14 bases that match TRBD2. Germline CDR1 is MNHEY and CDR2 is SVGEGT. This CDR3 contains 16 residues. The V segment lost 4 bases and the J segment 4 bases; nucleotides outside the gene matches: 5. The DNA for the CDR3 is TGTGCCAGCAGTTCCTTGGGACTAGCGGGAGTAGAGACCCAGTACTTC. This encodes CASSSLGLAGVETQYF.

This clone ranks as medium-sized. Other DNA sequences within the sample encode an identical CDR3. The CDR3 region has the DNA TGTGCCAGCTCACCACCTTCGGCGAGGGAGCAGTACTTC. Protein: CASSPPSAREQYF. V usage is TRBV18 and J usage is TRBJ2-7, with D hard to call. Germline values: CDR1 KGHSH, CDR2 LQKENI. V was trimmed by 0 bases and J by 7 bases, leaving 10 bases between them. CDR3 length equals 13 residues.

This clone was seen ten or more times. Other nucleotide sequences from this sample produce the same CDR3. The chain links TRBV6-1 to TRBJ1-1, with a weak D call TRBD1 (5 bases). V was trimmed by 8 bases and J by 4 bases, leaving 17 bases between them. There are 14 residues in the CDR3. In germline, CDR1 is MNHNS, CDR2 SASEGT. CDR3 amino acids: CASWGVTFGTEAFF. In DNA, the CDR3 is TGTGCCAGCTGGGGGGTCACATTCGGCACTGAAGCTTTCTTT.

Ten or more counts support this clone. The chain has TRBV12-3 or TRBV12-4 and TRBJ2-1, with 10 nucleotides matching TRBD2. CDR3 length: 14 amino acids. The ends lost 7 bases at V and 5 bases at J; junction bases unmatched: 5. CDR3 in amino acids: CASIAGLANNEQFF. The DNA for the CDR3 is TGTGCCAGCATTGCGGGACTAGCGAACAATGAGCAGTTCTTC.

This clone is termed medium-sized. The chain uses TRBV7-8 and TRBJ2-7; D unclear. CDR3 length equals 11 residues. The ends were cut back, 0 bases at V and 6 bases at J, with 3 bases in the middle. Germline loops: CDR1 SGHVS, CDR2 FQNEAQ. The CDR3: CASSLAIEQYF. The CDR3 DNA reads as TGTGCCAGCAGCTTAGCGATCGAGCAGTACTTC.

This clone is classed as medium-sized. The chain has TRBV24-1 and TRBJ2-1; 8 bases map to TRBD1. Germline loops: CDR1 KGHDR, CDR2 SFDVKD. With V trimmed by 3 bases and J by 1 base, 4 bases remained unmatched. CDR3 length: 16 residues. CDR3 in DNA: TGTGCCACCAGTGATGGACAGGGTCGGTCCTACAATGAGCAGTTCTTC. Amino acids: CATSDGQGRSYNEQFF.

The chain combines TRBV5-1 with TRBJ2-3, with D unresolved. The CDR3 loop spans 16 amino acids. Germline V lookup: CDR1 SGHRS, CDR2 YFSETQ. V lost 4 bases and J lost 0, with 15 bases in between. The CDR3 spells CASSRTTLTSTDTQYF. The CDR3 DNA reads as TGCGCCAGCAGCCGGACGACACTTACTAGCACAGATACGCAGTATTTT.

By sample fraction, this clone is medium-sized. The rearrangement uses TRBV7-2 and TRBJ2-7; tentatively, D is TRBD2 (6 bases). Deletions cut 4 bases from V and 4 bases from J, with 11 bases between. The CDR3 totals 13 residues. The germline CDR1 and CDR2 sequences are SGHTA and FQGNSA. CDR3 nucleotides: TGTGCCAGCAGCTGGGACTGGAAATACGAGCAGTACTTC. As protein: CASSWDWKYEQYF.

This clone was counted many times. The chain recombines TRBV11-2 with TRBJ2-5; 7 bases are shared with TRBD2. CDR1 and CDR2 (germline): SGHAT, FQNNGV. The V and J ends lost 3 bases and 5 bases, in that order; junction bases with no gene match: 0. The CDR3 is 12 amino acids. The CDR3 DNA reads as TGTGCCAGCAGCTTCGGGGGGGAGACCCAGTACTTC. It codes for CASSFGGETQYF.

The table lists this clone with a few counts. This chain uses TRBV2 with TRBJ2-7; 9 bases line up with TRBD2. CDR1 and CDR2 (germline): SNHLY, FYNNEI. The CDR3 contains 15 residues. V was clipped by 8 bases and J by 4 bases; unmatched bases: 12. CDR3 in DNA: TGTGCCAGCCAGAGGGTTAGCGGGAGTTCTTACGAGCAGTACTTC. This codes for CASQRVSGSSYEQYF.